One sample yielded the 32 T cell receptor beta chains listed below, sequenced in a study of cytomegalovirus exposure and HLA in healthy donors. With 60 Vbeta and 13 Jbeta primers, the PCR was carried out. The table came from immunoSEQ multiplex PCR; TCRdb's copy has only in-frame clones and leaves some out. The table records 150,000 to 250,000 clones, 82% of them present only once. The source material was PBMCs. These receptors were collected from a boy aged 2-9 years in good health and CMV-seronegative.

The rearrangement uses TRBV10-3 and TRBJ2-3; TRBD2 aligns across 12 bases. V shed 7 bases and J 2 bases; nucleotides not matched to a gene: 4. Germline lookup yields CDR1 ENHRY and CDR2 SYGVKD. This CDR3 region has 15 residues. The DNA for the CDR3 is TGTGCCATCACTAGCGGGGGGGTAGACACAGATACGCAGTATTTT. Translation: CAITSGGVDTDTQYF.

V is TRBV27 and J is TRBJ1-6; maybe TRBD1 (6 bases). CDR1 and CDR2 from the germline V gene are MNHEY and SMNVEV (reference sequence). The CDR3 sequence is 17 residues long. Trimming took off 0 bases at V and 9 bases at J, with 18 bases between the two ends. CDR3 in amino acids: CASSLSPKTGPISPLHF. In DNA form, the CDR3 reads TGTGCCAGCAGTTTATCTCCCAAGACAGGCCCTATTTCACCCCTCCACTTT.

This sequence joins TRBV7-9 and TRBJ1-1; D is possibly TRBD1 (5 bases). CDR3 length equals 12 residues. Germline V gives CDR1 SEHNR, CDR2 FQNEAQ (reference sequence). V shed 5 bases and J shed 6 bases, with 10 bases lying between them. In DNA, the CDR3 is TGTGCCAGCAGCCCGCCGGGGGCTGAAGCTTTCTTT. This sequence encodes CASSPPGAEAFF. Combining the CDR3 with reference TRBV7-9 and TRBJ1-1 gives the whole variable domain DTGVSQNPRHKITKRGQNVTFRCDPISEHNRLYWYRQTLGQGPEFLTYFQNEAQLEKSRLLSDRFSAERPKGSFSTLEIQRTEQGDSAMYLCASSPPGAEAFFGQGTRLTVV.

The rearrangement links TRBV10-3 to TRBJ2-3; 8 bases are a match to TRBD2. This CDR3 is 16 amino acids long. V dropped 8 bases and J dropped 3; count of bases not matched to a gene: 13. Germline CDR1 reads ENHRY; CDR2 reads SYGVKD. CDR3 sequence: CAIGPTGGVGTDTQYF. For the CDR3, the DNA is TGTGCCATCGGCCCGACGGGAGGGGTGGGGACAGATACGCAGTATTTT.

The genes are TRBV15 and TRBJ2-1, with 15 positions matching TRBD2. The germline gives CDR1 LNHNV, CDR2 YYDKDF (reference sequence). CDR3 length: 19 amino acids. J lost 3 bases, V lost 1 base, and 7 bases had no gene match. Here the CDR3 DNA reads TGTGCCACCAGCAGAGCCCCAGGACTAGCGGGGGGGATCTACAATGAGCAGTTCTTC. This translates into CATSRAPGLAGGIYNEQFF.

The genes are TRBV19 and TRBJ2-2; 11 nucleotides line up with TRBD1. Per germline, CDR1 LNHDA and CDR2 SQIVND (reference sequence). This CDR3 has 17 amino acids. J was trimmed by 5 bases and V by 4 bases; bases with no gene match: 9. The CDR3: CASSTLGQGARTGELFF. DNA of the CDR3: TGTGCCAGTAGTACCCTAGGACAGGGGGCGAGGACCGGGGAGCTGTTTTTT.

This clone has just a few counts. The V and J genes are TRBV6-1 and TRBJ1-1; 7 bases line up with TRBD1. V was clipped by 8 bases and J by 0 bases; unmatched bases: 3. Per the germline V gene, CDR1 is MNHNS and CDR2 is SASEGT. The CDR3 runs 13 residues. The CDR3 loop is CASGQVLNTEAFF. CDR3 DNA: TGTGCCAGCGGACAGGTTTTGAACACTGAAGCTTTCTTT.

The chain has TRBV5-6 and TRBJ1-2; 8 bases align to TRBD1. CDR3 length: 14 residues. Germline CDR1 and CDR2: SGHDT and YYEEEE. Trimming at V came to 2 bases and at J to 2 bases, leaving 2 bases not matched to a gene. CDR3: CASSFPGGNYGYTF. CDR3 bases: TGTGCCAGCAGCTTCCCAGGGGGCAACTATGGCTACACCTTC. The full variable domain, with the rest looked up from reference TRBV5-6 and TRBJ1-2, is DAGVTQSPTHLIKTRGQQVTLRCSPKSGHDTVSWYQQALGQGPQFIFQYYEEEERQRGNFPDRFSGHQFPNYSSELNVNALLLGDSALYLCASSFPGGNYGYTFGSGTRLTVV.

J is TRBJ2-3 and V is TRBV7-2; a weak D match, TRBD2 (6 bases). Trimming cost V 1 base and J 0 bases, with 8 bases left between them. Germline loops: CDR1 SGHTA, CDR2 FQGNSA. CDR3 length: 15 amino acids. The CDR3 sequence is CASSLGGTSTDTQYF. CDR3 DNA sequence: TGTGCCAGCAGCTTAGGTGGGACTAGCACAGATACGCAGTATTTT.

Of note for this clone: At one end the junction does not follow the germline gene, possibly because of a read error. This rearrangement joins TRBV4-1 to TRBJ1-6, with TRBD1 matching 7 bases. CDR1 and CDR2 (germline): MGHRA, YSYEKL. The CDR3 is 17 residues long. The CDR3 sequence: CASGQSRDSSYNSPLHF. Written as DNA, the CDR3 is TGCGCCAGCGGCCAATCCCGGGACAGCTCCTATAATTCACCCCTCCACTTT.

The J gene is TRBJ2-7, the V gene TRBV6-1, with D possibly being TRBD1 (5 bases). The germline V gene has CDR1 MNHNS and CDR2 SASEGT. The CDR3 is 13 amino acids. V lost 6 bases and J lost 4, with 13 bases in between. The CDR3 DNA reads as TGTGCCAGCAGGAAGGGGCCTATATACGAGCAGTACTTC. Translation: CASRKGPIYEQYF.

The chain joins TRBV7-6 to TRBJ2-5; TRBD1 matches 7 bases. J gave up 2 bases and V 1 base, and 4 bases lay outside the gene matches. The CDR3 runs 15 residues. Germline V lookup: CDR1 SGHVS, CDR2 FNYEAQ. The DNA for the CDR3 is TGTGCCAGCAGCTTAGGTACAGGGGAGCAAGAGACCCAGTACTTC. Protein product: CASSLGTGEQETQYF.

V and J are TRBV4-1 and TRBJ1-2; 9 bases line up with TRBD1. Germline values: CDR1 MGHRA, CDR2 YSYEKL. The CDR3 is 15 amino acids. J was trimmed by 4 bases and V by 6 bases; bases with no gene match: 9. CDR3: CASRDPGQGVYGYTF. CDR3 DNA sequence: TGCGCCAGCAGGGATCCGGGACAGGGCGTCTATGGCTACACCTTC.

The chain employs TRBV7-2 and TRBJ1-4; 7 nucleotides align to TRBD1. Germline CDR1 is SGHTA and CDR2 is FQGNSA. CDR3 length: 15 amino acids. Trimming cost V 1 base and J 11 bases; bases outside gene matches: 10. In nucleotides, the CDR3 is TGTGCCAGCAGCTTAGAAGGTACAGGGGCAAGTAAACTGTTTTTT. Its translation is CASSLEGTGASKLFF.

This chain links TRBV18 with TRBJ2-1; D is unclear. V lost 3 bases to trimming and J lost 5 bases, with 17 bases between them. The CDR3 runs 16 residues. Germline CDR1 reads KGHSH; CDR2 reads LQKENI. The chain's CDR3 is CASSPPPSRGHNEQFF. The CDR3 nucleotides read TGTGCCAGCTCACCCCCGCCTAGTCGCGGCCACAATGAGCAGTTCTTC.

The table lists this clone with a few counts. This chain links TRBV28 with TRBJ1-6, with D possibly matching TRBD1 (6 bases). This CDR3 contains 16 residues. Trimming removed 9 bases from V and 3 bases from J, with 18 bases in between. In germline, CDR1 is MDHEN, CDR2 SYDVKM. As DNA, the CDR3 is TGTGCCAGTTGTAGCTTCACAGGGTGCTATAATTCACCCCTCCACTTT. Its translation: CASCSFTGCYNSPLHF.

A single count supports this clone. The chain links TRBV5-5 to TRBJ2-5; unclear D gene. V was clipped by 6 bases and J by 5 bases, with 20 bases between them. CDR1 is SGHKS, CDR2 YYEKEE, per germline (reference sequence). CDR3 length equals 15 residues. Written as DNA, the CDR3 is TGTGCCAGCACCTCCCAAACGACGAGGAAGGAGACCCAGTACTTC. Translation gives CASTSQTTRKETQYF.

In nucleotides, the CDR3 is TGTGCCAGTAGCAGTGGGGGACTCGGTCCGAGCCCTGAAGCTTTCTTT. This translates into CASSSGGLGPSPEAFF. The chain links TRBV19 to TRBJ1-1; tentative D call: TRBD1 (5 bases). This CDR3 spans 16 amino acids. Germline CDR1 and CDR2: LNHDA and SQIVND (reference sequence). The V end was cut by 6 bases, the J end by 6 bases, with 23 bases between.

This sequence joins TRBV15 and TRBJ2-7; TRBD1 is a possible D gene (6 bases). This CDR3 is built from 13 residues. Trimming left V 3 bases short and J 7 bases short, with 13 bases between. Germline CDR1 is LNHNV and CDR2 is YYDKDF (reference sequence). The CDR3 nucleotides read TGTGCCACCAGCAGGGCCAGGGGTTTTGAGCAGTACTTC. Translating it yields CATSRARGFEQYF.

This chain connects TRBV5-6 to TRBJ1-6, with D possibly TRBD1 on 5 matching bases. Germline CDR1 and CDR2: SGHDT and YYEEEE. V was trimmed by 2 bases and J by 6 bases, leaving 9 bases between them. The CDR3 spans 14 residues. CDR3 in amino acids: CASSLLGLNSPLHF. CDR3 DNA sequence: TGTGCCAGCAGCTTACTGGGACTTAATTCACCCCTCCACTTT.

The J gene is TRBJ2-1, the V gene TRBV11-1; no definite D call. CDR3 length: 12 amino acids. The V and J ends lost 6 bases and 9 bases respectively, with 12 bases between them. Per the germline V gene, CDR1 is SGHAT and CDR2 is FQDESV (reference sequence). This CDR3 reads CASSSSQVEQFF. The CDR3 nucleotides are TGTGCCAGCAGTTCAAGCCAGGTTGAGCAGTTCTTC.

This sequence joins TRBV6-1 and TRBJ1-6, with 11 bases that match TRBD1. Germline loops: CDR1 MNHNS, CDR2 SASEGT. V was clipped by 3 bases and J by 11 bases; unmatched bases: 6. The CDR3 length is 15 residues. Written as DNA, the CDR3 is TGTGCCAGCAGTGAGCCCCGGGACAGGGGGGCACCCCTCCACTTT. Protein product: CASSEPRDRGAPLHF.

V usage is TRBV10-3 and J usage is TRBJ1-1, with 8 nucleotides matching TRBD1. The CDR3 has 15 residues. Germline CDR1 and CDR2: ENHRY and SYGVKD. V trimming: 3 bases; J trimming: 3 bases; junction bases outside the gene matches: 6. The CDR3, as DNA: TGTGCCATCAGTGAACAGGGGGGGTCGGACACTGAAGCTTTCTTT. It specifies CAISEQGGSDTEAFF.

The chain combines TRBV6-1 with TRBJ1-6; 10 bases line up with TRBD1. The CDR3 contains 15 residues. Germline CDR1 reads MNHNS; CDR2 reads SASEGT. Trimming cost V 10 bases and J 10 bases; bases outside gene matches: 13. The CDR3 sequence: CATLPPGQGLSPLHF. Written as DNA, the CDR3 is TGTGCCACCCTCCCGCCGGGACAGGGGCTCTCACCCCTCCACTTT.

The gene calls are TRBV27 and TRBJ1-1; tentatively, D is TRBD1 (6 bases). This CDR3 is built from 13 residues. Deletions cut 5 bases from V and 11 bases from J, with 18 bases between. Germline values: CDR1 MNHEY, CDR2 SMNVEV (reference sequence). The CDR3 reads CASSLGIGGKAFF. DNA for the CDR3: TGTGCCAGCAGTCTGGGGATAGGGGGTAAGGCTTTCTTT.

The chain recombines TRBV18 with TRBJ1-5; 10 nucleotides match TRBD1. CDR3 length: 15 amino acids. With 5 bases clipped from V and 1 base from J, the junction kept 2 bases outside the gene matches. Per germline, CDR1 KGHSH and CDR2 LQKENI. The CDR3 DNA is TGTGCCAGCTCAACGGACAGGGGGAGCAATCAGCCCCAGCATTTT. It yields the protein CASSTDRGSNQPQHF.

A few counts support this clone. The V gene is TRBV4-2, the J gene TRBJ2-3; no clear D. Trimming took off 0 bases at V and 5 bases at J, with 6 bases between the two ends. The germline gives CDR1 LGHNA, CDR2 YNFKEQ. This CDR3 is built from 13 residues. CDR3 amino acids: CASSQEGVDTQYF. In DNA form, the CDR3 reads TGTGCCAGCAGCCAAGAAGGAGTAGATACGCAGTATTTT.

This clone was seen a few times. The chain joins TRBV16 to TRBJ2-7; 9 nucleotides align to TRBD1. CDR3 length: 18 residues. J gave up 2 bases and V 3 bases, and 14 bases lay outside the gene matches. CDR1 and CDR2 from the germline V gene are KGHSY and FQNENV. The CDR3 is CASSHSGTGQGVPYEQYF. The DNA of the CDR3 is TGTGCCAGCAGCCATAGTGGGACGGGACAGGGAGTCCCCTACGAGCAGTACTTC.

The chain carries TRBV19 and TRBJ2-5, with TRBD1 matching 9 bases. The CDR3 loop spans 15 amino acids. V lost 4 bases to trimming and J lost 5 bases; unmatched junction nucleotides: 8. CDR1 and CDR2 (germline): LNHDA, SQIVND (reference sequence). CDR3 sequence (DNA): TGTGCCAGTAGTACAATGGACAGGGGAAGGGAGACCCAGTACTTC. Protein: CASSTMDRGRETQYF.

The chain carries TRBV4-3 and TRBJ2-7, with TRBD1 matching 8 bases. CDR1 and CDR2 (germline): LGHNA, YSLEER. Trimming took 4 bases from V and 5 from J; bases not matched to a gene: 13. The length of the CDR3 is 16 residues. The CDR3 nucleotides are TGCGCCAGCAGCCCTCTAGGACAGGGCGGTAAGCACGAGCAGTACTTC. This encodes CASSPLGQGGKHEQYF.

V usage is TRBV7-9 and J usage is TRBJ2-1; the D gene is possibly TRBD2 (6 bases). Germline-derived CDR1 and CDR2 are SEHNR and FQNEAQ (reference sequence). This CDR3 is 18 amino acids long. The V end lost 6 bases, the J end lost 12 bases, and 33 bases lay between the germline ends. CDR3 residues: CASRPNVLPGDSQEGQFF. The CDR3 DNA follows: TGTGCCAGCAGGCCCAACGTTTTACCGGGGGACTCCCAAGAAGGGCAGTTCTTC.

The chain links TRBV4-2 to TRBJ1-2; 7 bases are shared with TRBD1. Germline CDR1 is LGHNA and CDR2 is YNFKEQ. The CDR3 is 16 amino acids. V was clipped by 0 bases and J by 8 bases; unmatched bases: 12. The chain's CDR3 is CASSQDRTGNYGGYTF. DNA of the CDR3: TGTGCCAGCAGCCAAGACCGGACAGGTAATTATGGAGGCTACACCTTC.